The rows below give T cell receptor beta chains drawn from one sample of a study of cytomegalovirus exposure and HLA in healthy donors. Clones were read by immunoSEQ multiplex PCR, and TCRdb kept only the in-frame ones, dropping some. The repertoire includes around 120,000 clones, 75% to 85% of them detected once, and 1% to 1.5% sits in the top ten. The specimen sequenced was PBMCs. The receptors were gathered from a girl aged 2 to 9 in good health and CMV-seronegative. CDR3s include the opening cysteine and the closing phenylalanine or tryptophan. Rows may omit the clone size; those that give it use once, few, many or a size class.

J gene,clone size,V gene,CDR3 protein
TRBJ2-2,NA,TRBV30,CAWSQARDSNTGELFF
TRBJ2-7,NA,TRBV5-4,CASSLYQGSYEQYF
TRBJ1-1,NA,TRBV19,CASSLDRNTEAFF
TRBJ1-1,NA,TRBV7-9,CASGQGVGTEAFF
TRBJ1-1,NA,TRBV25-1,CASSEGSWLNTEAFF
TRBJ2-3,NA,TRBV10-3,CAISERRVGTDTQYF
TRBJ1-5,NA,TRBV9,CASSAFGTGDQPQHF
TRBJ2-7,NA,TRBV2,CASSEFRGTGGYEQYF
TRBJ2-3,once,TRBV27,CASSLRGWTSSTDTQYF
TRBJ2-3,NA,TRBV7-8,CASSSVRPRRFVANTQYF
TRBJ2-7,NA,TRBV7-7,CASSLGQGTAYEQYF
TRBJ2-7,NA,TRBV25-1,CASSALPGLAGFEQYF
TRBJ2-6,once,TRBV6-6,CASSYYRTGANVLTF
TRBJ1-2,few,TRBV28,CASSSGLLNGYTF
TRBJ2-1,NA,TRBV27,CASRLAGLNNEQFF
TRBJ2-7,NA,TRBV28,CASSPLGQGHEQYF
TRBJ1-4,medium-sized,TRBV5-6,CASSLVAVMGNEKLFF
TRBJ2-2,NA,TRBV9,CASSASGNTGELFF
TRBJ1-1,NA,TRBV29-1,CSVVLGGSTEAFF
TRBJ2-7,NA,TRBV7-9,CASSLGGTGPYEQYF
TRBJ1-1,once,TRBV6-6,CASTSPQGRTEAFF
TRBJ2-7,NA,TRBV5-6,CASSTRAGAAYEQYF
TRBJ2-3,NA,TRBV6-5,CASSYSWGGRADTQYF
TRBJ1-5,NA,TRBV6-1,CASSERTGVGNQPQHF
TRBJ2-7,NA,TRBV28,CASSFSGTGSGEQYF
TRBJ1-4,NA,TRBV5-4,CASSLGTGGRNEKLFF
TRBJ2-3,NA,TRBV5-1,CASSLREGADTQYF
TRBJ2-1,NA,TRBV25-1,CASSQRQGVRSNEQFF
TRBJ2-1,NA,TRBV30,CAWSVGSGGSDEQFF
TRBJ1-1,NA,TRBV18,CASSSQGMNTEAFF
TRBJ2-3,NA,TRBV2,CASSQAGFSTDTQYF
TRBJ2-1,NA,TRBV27,CASSEIGLAGGLGEQFF
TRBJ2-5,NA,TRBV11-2,CASRTSTVQETQYF
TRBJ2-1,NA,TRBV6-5,CASSYSRSGGANEQFF
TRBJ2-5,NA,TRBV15,CATSRDSGRDETQYF
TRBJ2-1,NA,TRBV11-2,CASSFRGAGNEQFF
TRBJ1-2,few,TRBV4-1,CASSLRLDRSYTF
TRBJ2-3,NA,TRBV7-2,CASSLSSRPGADTQYF
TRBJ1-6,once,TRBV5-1,CASSLTGTGVSPLHF
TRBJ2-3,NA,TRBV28,CASSWTSGRTDTQYF
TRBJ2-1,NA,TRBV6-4,CASSDSAGGYNEQFF
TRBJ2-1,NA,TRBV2,CASNQGAGEQFF
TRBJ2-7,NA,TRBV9,CASSVVLAGGSYEQYF
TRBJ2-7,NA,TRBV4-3,CASSQDLLAGGTAYEQYF
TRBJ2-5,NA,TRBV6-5,CASTRLQETQYF
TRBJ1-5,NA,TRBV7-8,CASSRDRVPHQPQHF
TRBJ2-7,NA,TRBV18,CASSLQGSYEQYF
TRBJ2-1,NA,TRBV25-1,CASSDVGGLPRIYNEQFF
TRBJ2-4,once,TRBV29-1,CSADDWVAKNIQYF
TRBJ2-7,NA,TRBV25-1,CASRADRGQREQYF
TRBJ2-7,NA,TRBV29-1,CSVVPNNYEQYF
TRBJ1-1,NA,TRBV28,CASSSPGVGNTEAFF
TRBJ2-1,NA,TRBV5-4,CASSPPGLAGPNEQFF
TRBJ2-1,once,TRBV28,CASSPPGQGVGLFF
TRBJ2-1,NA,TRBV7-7,CASSLVGGSDEQFF
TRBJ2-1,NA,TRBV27,CASTIIPGAPYNEQFF
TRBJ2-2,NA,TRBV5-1,CASSLEQGSYTGELFF
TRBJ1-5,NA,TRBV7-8,CASSRGQPNQPQHF
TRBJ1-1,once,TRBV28,CASTGHYENTEAFF